This T cell receptor (beta chain) appears in the sequencing data of a study of blood T cell repertoires in COVID-19. Across the study: Samples representing acute and convalescent COVID-19 were sourced from the United States, Italy and Spain. PBMCs, B-cell-depleted T cells, or T cells were the source of the cDNA or gDNA that made up the material.

CDR3 length equals 16 residues. Germline V CDR1 and CDR2: SGHTS, YDEGEE. The J segment lost 7 bases and the V segment lost 3 bases, leaving 10 bases of the junction unmatched. Original methodology: For nucleated cells, counts were estimated from reference gene primer amplification. Some clones are missing from TCRdb's copy, which holds only in-frame ones; the method was immunoSEQ multiplex PCR. That table is the source of V, J and clone size, and D and trimming were worked out from the DNA. The repertoire holds more than 70,000 clones, around nine tenths seen once, with approximately 5% in the top ten.

J is TRBJ1-6 and V is TRBV5-8; 7 bases align to TRBD1. The receptor's source is a woman aged 18-29 years with acute or convalescent COVID-19. Material: peripheral blood. The CDR3 here is CASSYDPGQPNSPLHF. As DNA, the CDR3 is TGTGCCAGCAGCTATGACCCGGGACAGCCAAATTCACCCCTCCACTTT.